This T cell receptor beta chain was captured in a study of cytomegalovirus exposure and HLA in healthy donors. A word on this clone: What it recognizes is unknown.

Overall study findings and caveats: The study listed under 200 cytomegalovirus-associated TCR beta chains.

The data were produced by immunoSEQ multiplex PCR, yet TCRdb's version contains in-frame clones alone and is incomplete. The sample has more than 95,000 clones; roughly 90% are singletons. This CDR3 spans 14 amino acids. Germline CDR1 reads SGHRS; CDR2 reads YFSETQ. The trim removed 4 bases at V and 2 bases at J, leaving 6 bases unmatched. The sample taken for sequencing was PBMCs. V usage is TRBV5-1 and J usage is TRBJ2-7; 7 bases fit TRBD1. This receptor was obtained from a woman between 18 and 30 years old in good health and CMV-seronegative. DNA of the CDR3: TGCGCCAGCAGCCCTGACAGGGACGCCTACGAGCAGTACTTC. It codes for CASSPDRDAYEQYF. Full variable domain (missing parts from reference TRBV5-1 and TRBJ2-7): KAGVTQTPRYLIKTRGQQVTLSCSPISGHRSVSWYQQTPGQGLQFLFEYFSETQRNKGNFPGRFSGRQFSNSRSEMNVSTLELGDSALYLCASSPDRDAYEQYFGPGTRLTVT.